This is a list of T cell receptor beta chains from one sample in a study of shared clonotypes between healthy human individuals. Method: immunoSEQ multiplex PCR; TCRdb's copy keeps in-frame clones and lacks some. The profile shows about 490,000 clones, approximately 81% of them singletons. Sample: PBMCs. The receptors originated from a woman between 35 and 50 years old in good health. Some clones in this sample may be carry-over from other donors' samples. CDR3s include the opening cysteine and the closing phenylalanine or tryptophan. D genes are given only for firm matches. A row's size may be missing; if present it is once, few, many or a size class.

j_gene: TRBJ2-1; d_gene: TRBD2; v_gene: TRBV5-6; abundance: -; len: 16; CDR3aa: CASSPLGTSGYNEQFF; CDR3nt: TGTGCCAGCAGCCCCCTTGGGACTAGCGGTTACAATGAGCAGTTCTTC
j_gene: TRBJ2-4; d_gene: TRBD1; v_gene: TRBV19; abundance: -; len: 17; CDR3aa: CASSPGQGKTEKNIQYF; CDR3nt: TGTGCCAGTAGTCCTGGACAGGGGAAGACAGAGAAAAACATTCAGTACTTC
j_gene: TRBJ1-5; d_gene: -; v_gene: TRBV28; abundance: once; len: 14; CDR3aa: CASSLLGSDQPQHF; CDR3nt: TGTGCCAGCAGTTTATTGGGGTCGGATCAGCCCCAGCATTTT
j_gene: TRBJ1-1; d_gene: -; v_gene: TRBV7-2; abundance: -; len: 15; CDR3aa: CASSLEAALNTEAFF; CDR3nt: TGTGCCAGCAGCTTAGAGGCAGCTCTGAACACTGAAGCTTTCTTT
j_gene: TRBJ1-5; d_gene: -; v_gene: TRBV30; abundance: -; len: 13; CDR3aa: CAWNVGGDQPQHF; CDR3nt: TGTGCCTGGAACGTAGGTGGGGATCAGCCCCAGCATTTT
j_gene: TRBJ2-3; d_gene: -; v_gene: TRBV21-1; abundance: -; len: 17; CDR3aa: CASSKGGDRRYTDTQYF; CDR3nt: TGTGCCAGCAGCAAAGGTGGGGACAGGAGATACACAGATACGCAGTATTTT
j_gene: TRBJ2-3; d_gene: TRBD2; v_gene: TRBV19; abundance: -; len: 16; CDR3aa: CASRSALAGVGDTQYF; CDR3nt: TGTGCCAGTAGGTCCGCCCTAGCGGGAGTCGGAGATACGCAGTATTTT
j_gene: TRBJ2-1; d_gene: TRBD2; v_gene: TRBV6-5; abundance: -; len: 14; CDR3aa: CASSYGTSGNEQFF; CDR3nt: TGTGCCAGCAGTTACGGGACTAGCGGCAATGAGCAGTTCTTC
j_gene: TRBJ1-1; d_gene: TRBD1; v_gene: TRBV6-5; abundance: -; len: 12; CDR3aa: CASSYGTGVAFF; CDR3nt: TGTGCCAGCAGTTACGGGACAGGGGTAGCTTTCTTT
j_gene: TRBJ2-5; d_gene: TRBD2; v_gene: TRBV5-6; abundance: -; len: 17; CDR3aa: CASSLVGLAGARETQYF; CDR3nt: TGTGCCAGCAGCTTGGTCGGACTAGCGGGAGCGCGGGAGACCCAGTACTTC
j_gene: TRBJ2-7; d_gene: TRBD1; v_gene: TRBV6-5; abundance: many; len: 14; CDR3aa: CASSYYKTGQQQYF; CDR3nt: TGTGCCAGCAGTTACTATAAGACGGGACAGCAGCAGTACTTC
j_gene: TRBJ2-3; d_gene: -; v_gene: TRBV5-1; abundance: -; len: 15; CDR3aa: CASSLVLGGTDTQYF; CDR3nt: TGCGCCAGCAGCTTGGTACTTGGCGGCACAGATACGCAGTATTTT
j_gene: TRBJ2-3; d_gene: TRBD2; v_gene: TRBV28; abundance: -; len: 16; CDR3aa: CASSLRREGGTDTQYF; CDR3nt: TGTGCCAGCAGTTTAAGGCGGGAGGGAGGCACAGATACGCAGTATTTT
j_gene: TRBJ2-5; d_gene: -; v_gene: TRBV19; abundance: -; len: 13; CDR3aa: CASSARKRETQYF; CDR3nt: TGTGCCAGTAGTGCCAGGAAGAGAGAGACCCAGTACTTC
j_gene: TRBJ2-1; d_gene: -; v_gene: TRBV7-9; abundance: many; len: 15; CDR3aa: CASTLGGGTGHPVLF; CDR3nt: TGTGCCAGCACCCTAGGGGGGGGCACAGGGCATCCAGTACTCTTC
j_gene: TRBJ1-4; d_gene: TRBD1; v_gene: TRBV6-6; abundance: -; len: 15; CDR3aa: CASSPTDRGYEKLFF; CDR3nt: TGTGCCAGCAGTCCCACTGACAGGGGGTACGAAAAACTGTTTTTT
j_gene: TRBJ2-7; d_gene: -; v_gene: TRBV9; abundance: -; len: 13; CDR3aa: CASSVHFSSEQYF; CDR3nt: TGTGCCAGCAGCGTACATTTCTCCTCCGAGCAGTACTTC
j_gene: TRBJ1-3; d_gene: -; v_gene: TRBV30; abundance: -; len: 13; CDR3aa: CAWSVMAPYRPYF; CDR3nt: TGTGCCTGGAGTGTTATGGCCCCCTACCGCCCTTATTTT
j_gene: TRBJ2-5; d_gene: TRBD2; v_gene: TRBV2; abundance: -; len: 17; CDR3aa: CASRGGLAGGFQETQYF; CDR3nt: TGTGCCAGCAGGGGAGGACTAGCGGGAGGGTTTCAAGAGACCCAGTACTTC
j_gene: TRBJ2-2; d_gene: -; v_gene: TRBV7-3; abundance: few; len: 13; CDR3aa: CASSLSNTGELFF; CDR3nt: TGTGCCAGCAGCTTATCGAACACCGGGGAGCTGTTTTTT
j_gene: TRBJ2-5; d_gene: -; v_gene: TRBV29-1; abundance: -; len: 12; CDR3aa: CSVAGALGTQYF; CDR3nt: TGCAGCGTTGCAGGAGCTCTGGGGACCCAGTACTTC
j_gene: TRBJ1-2; d_gene: TRBD1; v_gene: TRBV7-6; abundance: few; len: 15; CDR3aa: CASSSGQGLNYGYTF; CDR3nt: TGTGCCAGCAGCTCGGGACAGGGTCTAAACTATGGCTACACCTTC
j_gene: TRBJ1-2; d_gene: -; v_gene: TRBV15; abundance: -; len: 16; CDR3aa: CATSRDVVLTVYGYTF; CDR3nt: TGTGCCACCAGCAGAGATGTAGTTTTGACAGTCTATGGCTACACCTTC
j_gene: TRBJ2-7; d_gene: TRBD2; v_gene: TRBV4-2; abundance: -; len: 15; CDR3aa: CASSLGGGSFGEQYF; CDR3nt: TGTGCCAGCAGCTTAGGCGGGGGATCGTTCGGCGAGCAGTACTTC
j_gene: TRBJ2-7; d_gene: -; v_gene: TRBV7-2; abundance: -; len: 13; CDR3aa: CASSSRARGEQYF; CDR3nt: TGTGCCAGCAGCAGCCGGGCCCGGGGAGAGCAGTACTTC
j_gene: TRBJ2-5; d_gene: TRBD1; v_gene: TRBV5-1; abundance: few; len: 15; CDR3aa: CASSRDGTGEETQYF; CDR3nt: TGCGCCAGCAGCCGCGACGGGACAGGGGAAGAGACCCAGTACTTC
j_gene: TRBJ2-2; d_gene: -; v_gene: TRBV25-1; abundance: -; len: 14; CDR3aa: CASRLDRNTGELFF; CDR3nt: TGTGCCAGCAGGCTGGACAGGAACACCGGGGAGCTGTTTTTT
j_gene: TRBJ1-4; d_gene: -; v_gene: TRBV30; abundance: -; len: 14; CDR3aa: CAWSVQAGLEKLFF; CDR3nt: TGTGCCTGGAGTGTACAGGCAGGGTTGGAAAAACTGTTTTTT
j_gene: TRBJ1-2; d_gene: -; v_gene: TRBV5-1; abundance: -; len: 16; CDR3aa: CASSRSQGTHNYGYTF; CDR3nt: TGCGCCAGCAGCCGATCGCAGGGAACTCACAACTATGGCTACACCTTC
j_gene: TRBJ1-2; d_gene: -; v_gene: TRBV2; abundance: -; len: 14; CDR3aa: CASERTAANYGYTF; CDR3nt: TGTGCCAGCGAGAGGACAGCTGCTAACTATGGCTACACCTTC